The entry below describes one TCR beta chain. Its antigen is not identified. One end of the junction varies from germline; a read error may be responsible. This entry comes from a study of T cell repertoires in cytomegalovirus infection. MiXCR, run by TCRdb on the reads, gives a single entry per CDR3 protein. The sample records some 440,000 distinct CDR3 sequences, about 33% being singletons. General study findings and limits: Public TCR beta family frequency separated CMV-and-HLA carriers, including in an independent cohort. HLA-C-restricted CMV clonotypes gave the most frequent clonotype in two of eight donors.

The sequence came from a human donor in good health (CMV status not recorded). Some clones in this sample may be carry-over from other donors' samples. The sequencing sample was made of PBMCs.

In DNA, the CDR3 is TGTGCCACCCCACCAGGGAGCAGCGGTGGCGAAATACTGTTTTTT. This gives the protein CATPPGSSGGEILFF. The chain has TRBV27 and TRBJ1-4, with TRBD1 as a possible D gene (5 bases). The CDR3 is made up of 15 amino acids. Germline loops: CDR1 MNHEY, CDR2 SMNVEV (reference sequence).